These 9 T cell receptor beta chains share one sample of origin, sequenced in a study of cytomegalovirus exposure and HLA in healthy donors. PCR was performed using 60 Vbeta and 13 Jbeta primers. Generated by immunoSEQ multiplex PCR, the TCRdb table keeps only in-frame clones and is missing some. This table holds around 130,000 clones, roughly 79% found once. The sequencing input was PBMCs. The receptor source for this set is a boy between 2 and 15 years old in good health and CMV-seronegative.

The chain recombines TRBV4-2 with TRBJ2-1; D is possibly TRBD2 (5 bases). The CDR3 length is 16 residues. CDR1 and CDR2 (germline): LGHNA, YNFKEQ. Trimming took off 1 base at V and 2 bases at J, with 12 bases between the two ends. CDR3 bases: TGTGCCAGCAGCCAAGTCGGGCGGGCGACCTACAATGAGCAGTTCTTC. This codes for CASSQVGRATYNEQFF.

This clone was counted a single time. V is TRBV9 and J is TRBJ2-1, with D possibly being TRBD2 (7 bases). This CDR3 comprises 15 residues. Between the trimmed V and J ends, which lost 4 bases and 5 bases, there was a span of 16 bases. Germline V gene lookup returns CDR1 SGDLS and CDR2 YYNGEE. The CDR3 here is CASSPTPGGHNEQFF. DNA of the CDR3: TGTGCCAGCAGCCCTACACCGGGGGGCCACAATGAGCAGTTCTTC.

This clone was observed a single time. This chain uses TRBV9 with TRBJ1-2, with D tentatively TRBD1 (6 bases). Trimming removed 4 bases from V and 7 bases from J, with 29 bases in between. This CDR3 contains 18 residues. Germline lookup yields CDR1 SGDLS and CDR2 YYNGEE. CDR3 protein: CASSPWGGIQGRVSGYTF. In DNA, the CDR3 is TGTGCCAGCAGCCCCTGGGGGGGGATTCAGGGGCGCGTCTCTGGCTACACCTTC.

This rearrangement joins TRBV6-5 to TRBJ2-1, with 9 bases matching TRBD1. V lost 6 bases to trimming and J lost 6 bases; unmatched junction nucleotides: 9. CDR1 and CDR2 (germline): MNHEY, SVGAGI. There are 15 residues in the CDR3. Written as DNA, the CDR3 is TGTGCCAGCAGCCTCGGGGGACAGGGAACCAATGAGCAGTTCTTC. Protein product: CASSLGGQGTNEQFF.

V and J are TRBV5-3 and TRBJ1-2; a weak D match, TRBD1 (5 bases). TRBV5-3 is labeled an ORF, and its function is uncertain. The CDR3 is 18 amino acids. The V end was cut by 1 base, the J end by 1 base, with 20 bases between. CDR3 in DNA: TGTGCCAGAAGCTTGACTCTAACCCAGGGAGGTTATAACTATGGCTACACCTTC. Its translation: CARSLTLTQGGYNYGYTF.

This clone was counted between two and nine times. The V call is TRBV27, the J call TRBJ2-1; TRBD1 matches 7 bases. Germline-derived CDR1 and CDR2 are MNHEY and SMNVEV (reference sequence). With 5 bases clipped from V and 3 bases from J, the junction kept 7 bases outside the gene matches. The CDR3 is made up of 15 amino acids. This CDR3 is CASSLTGSHYNEQFF. The CDR3 DNA is TGTGCCAGCAGTCTGACAGGGAGTCACTACAATGAGCAGTTCTTC.

J is TRBJ2-5 and V is TRBV30; 7 nucleotides line up with TRBD2. The tail of the sequence fits TRBJ2-7 better, so the J call may be wrong. CDR1 and CDR2 from the germline V gene are GTSNPN and SVGIG (reference sequence). The CDR3 runs to 15 residues. The CDR3 protein is CAWSVPGRGSYEQYF. The CDR3, as DNA: TGTGCCTGGAGTGTACCAGGGAGGGGCTCCTACGAGCAGTACTTC.

This clone was found once. The chain links TRBV6-1 to TRBJ2-5; 8 nucleotides agree with TRBD2. V shed 2 bases and J 2 bases; nucleotides not matched to a gene: 13. Per germline, CDR1 MNHNS and CDR2 SASEGT. CDR3 size: 18 residues. CDR3 bases: TGTGCCAGCAGTGAATGGGCTAGCGGGTACCTTTGGCAAGAGACCCAGTACTTC. It codes for CASSEWASGYLWQETQYF.

The rearrangement uses TRBV5-3 and TRBJ2-3, with TRBD2 identical over 14 bases. TRBV5-3 qualifies as an ORF whose function is uncertain. Trimming at V came to 5 bases and at J to 6 bases, leaving 2 bases not matched to a gene. The CDR3 length is 14 residues. The CDR3 coding sequence is TGTGCCAGAAGAAGACTAGCGGGGGGGGATACGCAGTATTTT. This translates into CARRRLAGGDTQYF.